The 12 T cell receptor beta chains reported below all come from one sample, sequenced in a study of T cell responses to AZD1222 COVID-19 vaccine. The table came from immunoSEQ multiplex PCR; TCRdb's copy has only in-frame clones and leaves some out. In the table there are 150,000 to 190,000 clones, about nine tenths of which are singletons. Sequenced here: peripheral blood, sampled on day 0 of AZD1222 vaccination. The receptors here all came from an adult in good health.

CDR3 sequence: CASSGASGSFTDTQYF. In DNA, the CDR3 is TGTGCCAGCAGCGGGGCTAGCGGGAGTTTTACAGATACGCAGTATTTT. This chain uses TRBV9 with TRBJ2-3; the match to TRBD2 covers 10 bases. CDR3 length: 16 amino acids. Per germline, CDR1 SGDLS and CDR2 YYNGEE. The V segment lost 3 bases and the J segment 3 bases; nucleotides outside the gene matches: 7.

This rearrangement joins TRBV28 to TRBJ2-7; 10 nucleotides line up with TRBD1. The CDR3 covers 16 residues. The J segment lost 4 bases and the V segment lost 5 bases, leaving 11 bases of the junction unmatched. The germline CDR1 and CDR2 sequences are MDHEN and SYDVKM. The CDR3 DNA sequence: TGTGCCAGCAGTGCACCTGGTGACAGGGGGCTATACGAGCAGTACTTC. It translates to CASSAPGDRGLYEQYF.

The chain is built from TRBV4-1 and TRBJ1-1; 9 bases fit TRBD1. This CDR3 has 16 residues. V was clipped by 0 bases and J by 4 bases; unmatched bases: 6. Germline CDR1 and CDR2: MGHRA and YSYEKL. The CDR3 nucleotides read TGCGCCAGCAGCCAAGAACCGGGACAGGGAAGCACTGAAGCTTTCTTT. Its protein is CASSQEPGQGSTEAFF.

Here the CDR3 DNA reads TGTGCCAGCTCACCGTCGACGCAGAACACTGAAGCTTTCTTT. The encoded protein is CASSPSTQNTEAFF. J is TRBJ1-1 and V is TRBV18; D ambiguous. V was shortened by 3 bases and J by 1 base, with 9 bases between the two germline ends. This CDR3 contains 14 residues. CDR1 is KGHSH and CDR2 is LQKENI in the germline V gene.

This sequence joins TRBV18 and TRBJ2-5; D might be TRBD2 (6 bases). Germline CDR1 is KGHSH and CDR2 is LQKENI. With 1 base removed from V and 3 bases from J, the gap between germline ends came to 12 bases. The CDR3 has 15 residues. The CDR3 sequence is CASSPRRTGEETQYF. Written as DNA, the CDR3 is TGTGCCAGCTCACCACGTCGTACGGGGGAAGAGACCCAGTACTTC.

This rearrangement joins TRBV6-2 or TRBV6-3 to TRBJ1-1, with D unclear. CDR1 and CDR2 from the germline V gene are MNHEY and SVGEGT. This CDR3 is 14 amino acids long. V lost 4 bases and J lost 0, with 9 bases in between. CDR3 nucleotide sequence: TGTGCCAGCAGTTCAGAATTCATGAACACTGAAGCTTTCTTT. Translation gives CASSSEFMNTEAFF.

V gene TRBV4-3 combines with J gene TRBJ1-1, with D uncertain. With 0 bases removed from V and 7 bases from J, the gap between germline ends came to 12 bases. The CDR3 runs to 14 residues. Germline V lookup: CDR1 LGHNA, CDR2 YSLEER. This chain's CDR3 is CASSQDDDGLEAFF. The CDR3 DNA reads TGCGCCAGCAGCCAAGATGACGACGGACTTGAAGCTTTCTTT.

The CDR3 spells CAISESERAKLFF. Here the CDR3 DNA reads TGTGCCATCAGTGAGTCTGAACGGGCAAAACTGTTTTTT. This chain uses TRBV10-3 with TRBJ1-4; D is unclear. The CDR3 has 13 amino acids. CDR1 is ENHRY and CDR2 is SYGVKD in the germline V gene. The V end was cut by 0 bases, the J end by 10 bases, with 9 bases between.

The chain combines TRBV9 with TRBJ2-1; TRBD1 might be the D (6 bases). The CDR3 loop spans 15 amino acids. V was clipped by 0 bases and J by 4 bases, with 11 bases between them. CDR1 and CDR2 from the germline V gene are SGDLS and YYNGEE. The chain's CDR3 is CASSVDGTPYNEQFF. The CDR3 DNA reads as TGTGCCAGCAGCGTAGACGGGACACCTTACAATGAGCAGTTCTTC.

This chain joins TRBV5-1 and TRBJ2-1; a weak D match, TRBD2 (5 bases). CDR1 is SGHRS and CDR2 is YFSETQ in the germline V gene. The V end was cut by 2 bases, the J end by 8 bases, with 14 bases between. The CDR3 runs to 14 residues. CDR3 in DNA: TGCGCCAGCAGCTTCCTGGGTAGCGTTGATGAGCAGTTCTTC. Translated: CASSFLGSVDEQFF.

This sequence joins TRBV15 and TRBJ2-7, with 8 bases fitting TRBD1. Germline V gene data show CDR1 as LNHNV and CDR2 as YYDKDF (reference sequence). Trimming removed 6 bases from V and 5 bases from J; junction bases left unmatched: 9. This CDR3 has 14 residues. The CDR3 bases are TGTGCCACCAGTAGACAGGGGCCCCTAGACGAGCAGTACTTC. Amino acid sequence: CATSRQGPLDEQYF.

V usage is TRBV14 and J usage is TRBJ2-7; D is possibly TRBD1 (5 bases). The CDR3 loop spans 15 amino acids. Germline CDR1 SGHDN, CDR2 FVKESK. Trimming removed 3 bases at V and 1 base at J, with 13 bases between. The CDR3 sequence is CASSHTTVGSYEQYF. The CDR3 DNA is TGTGCCAGCAGCCACACGACAGTTGGGTCCTACGAGCAGTACTTC. The whole variable domain, remainder taken from reference TRBV14 and TRBJ2-7, is EAGVTQFPSHSVIEKGQTVTLRCDPISGHDNLYWYRRVMGKEIKFLLHFVKESKQDESGMPNNRFLAERTGGTYSTLKVQPAELEDSGVYFCASSHTTVGSYEQYFGPGTRLTVT.